This T cell receptor beta chain was captured by sequencing in a study of T cell clones after liver transplantation. Study-wide background: In this trial, immunosuppression withdrawal was attempted within 2 years of liver transplant. Standard immunosuppression, with no induction, continued until 12-24 months after transplant. Samples came pre-transplant, pre-randomization before withdrawal, and post-randomization after withdrawal ended.

This CDR3 has 16 residues. V was clipped by 6 bases and J by 0 bases, with 12 bases between them. Germline-derived CDR1 and CDR2 are SNHLY and FYNNEI. Profiling relied on immunoSEQ multiplex PCR, and the TCRdb table lists in-frame clones only, not all of them. This table holds 45,000 to 60,000 clones, roughly 70% found once. CD3+CD4+ and CD3+CD8+ cells were FACS-sorted from thawed unstimulated PBMCs. The TCR sequence derives from a human patient who received a liver transplant. The graft donor may account for some of the T cells. The chain employs TRBV2 and TRBJ1-6; weak D call: TRBD1 (6 bases). The sequencing used CD4+ T cells from blood, collected at the 15-month timepoint. The CDR3 DNA follows: TGTGCCAGCAGGGATGACAGGTCCTCCTATAATTCACCCCTCCACTTT. Protein product: CASRDDRSSYNSPLHF.